This TCR beta chain was identified in a study of T cell responses to AZD1222 COVID-19 vaccine. Germline values: CDR1 SNHLY, CDR2 FYNNEI. This CDR3 spans 14 amino acids. V gave up 2 bases and J gave up 2 bases, with 9 bases separating them. Points on this clone: Its antigen is currently unknown.

General study findings and limits: At study baseline, merely more than 5 AZD1222 recipients were seropositive. Donors were chiefly white British, with a greater number of females, and clonal diversity was perhaps underestimated.

Profiling relied on immunoSEQ multiplex PCR, and the TCRdb table lists in-frame clones only, not all of them. This sample yields some 180,000 clones, of which about nine tenths are seen a single time; 1.5% to 2.5% belongs to the top ten. The genes are TRBV2 and TRBJ1-2; D gene uncertain. The receptor comes from an adult who received the AZD1222 COVID-19 vaccine. The sequenced sample was peripheral blood, obtained 28 days after the second AZD1222 dose. Written as DNA, the CDR3 is TGTGCCAGCAGTGAAACTGGTTCGAACTATGGCTACACCTTC. Its protein is CASSETGSNYGYTF.